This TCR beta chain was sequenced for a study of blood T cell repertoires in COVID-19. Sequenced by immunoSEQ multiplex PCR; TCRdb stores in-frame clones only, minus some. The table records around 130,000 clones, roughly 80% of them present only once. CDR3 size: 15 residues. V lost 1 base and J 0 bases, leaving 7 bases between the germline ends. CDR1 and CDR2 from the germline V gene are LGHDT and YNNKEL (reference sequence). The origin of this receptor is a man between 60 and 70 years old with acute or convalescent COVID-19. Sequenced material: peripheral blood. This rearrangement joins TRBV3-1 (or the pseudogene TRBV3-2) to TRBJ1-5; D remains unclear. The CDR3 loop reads CASSQARGSNQPQHF. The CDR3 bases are TGTGCCAGCAGCCAAGCCCGGGGTAGCAATCAGCCCCAGCATTTT.